The entry that follows covers one T cell receptor beta chain sequence. What antigen it recognizes has not been identified. No per-base quality is available; no much larger clone lies one base away. The collaborating institutions used their own protocols to collect whole blood in K2EDTA tubes. For TCRbeta analysis, collaborator samples were shipped as frozen whole blood, as isolated PBMCs, or as DNA extracted from either sample type. This entry is derived from a study of blood T cell repertoires in COVID-19 (dated by TCRdb to 2018 to 2021). Regarding the research as a whole: The collaborator samples originated in the United States, Italy and Spain and spanned the acute and convalescent phases of COVID-19. The prospective study material was composed of cDNA or gDNA derived from T cells, B-cell-depleted T cells, or PBMCs. Subjects who had been exposed to COVID-19, were actively infected with it, or had recovered from it provided the deeply sampled blood TCRbeta repertoires that made up the dataset. The repertoires were released in a freely available public database meant as a resource for research on the immune response to SARS-CoV-2. The samples were drawn from two sources: the first 160 participants of the ongoing ImmuneRACE study, and 1,254 subjects contributed by 6 global collaborators. Sample metadata almost always included a de-identified subject ID, COVID-19 status, age in years and sex. Where available, HLA class I and class II types were obtained from metadata supplied by the sample provider rather than from assay-based typing.

On the study overall, not on this receptor specifically: The quantity of clinical and demographic metadata differed by source and by participant and was supplied without curation.

TCRbeta CDR3 regions were amplified from genomic DNA by means of the immunoSEQ Assay, a bias-controlled multiplex PCR. The authors' analysis ran thus. The number of nucleated cells in each sample was estimated from the amplification of reference gene primers within the assay. To quantify the absolute abundance of each unique TCRbeta CDR3 rearrangement, sequence reads were collapsed and filtered. Productive Simpson clonality was computed per sample as the square root of Simpson's diversity index over productive rearrangements. The clones in this table, taken by TCRdb from immuneACCESS, are in-frame only. Not every clone is retained; where verified, under half of the shortfall comes from an unresolved V gene, and the cause of the rest is unknown. V and J calls plus clone size are reproduced from that table; the DNA served to infer D and trimming. This sample lists more than 75,000 clones; around 86% were detected once. About 16% of the sample belongs to the ten largest clones.

The CDR3 goes from the cysteine to the phenylalanine over 15 residues. The kept DNA is CDR3 alone, 45 bases in frame from the first base. The germline V gene supplies CDR1 SGHTA and CDR2 FQGNSA. V is shortened by 1 base, J by 3 bases, and the region joining them spans 12 bases. The V gene is TRBV7-2 and the J gene is TRBJ1-2; a tentative D call is TRBD1 (5 bases match). Sequencing was done on a sample of peripheral blood. The TCR was taken from a woman of 80 years or more with active or convalescent COVID-19. This receptor carries the CDR3 CASSLVQADHYGYTF. The nucleotide sequence reads TGTGCCAGCAGCTTAGTACAGGCTGATCACTATGGCTACACCTTC.